Presented here are 30 T cell receptor beta chains from one specimen sequenced in a study of blood T cell repertoires in COVID-19. Some clones are missing from TCRdb's copy, which holds only in-frame ones; the method was immunoSEQ multiplex PCR. Here the sample spans 80,000 or so clones, over 75% being singletons. The sample consisted of peripheral blood. The receptors stem from a man older than 75 with acute or convalescent COVID-19.

The rearrangement links TRBV7-8 to TRBJ1-1; D ambiguous. This CDR3 contains 14 residues. CDR1 and CDR2 (germline): SGHVS, FQNEAQ. Between the trimmed V and J ends, which lost 1 base and 0 bases, there was a span of 6 bases. The CDR3 region has the DNA TGTGCCAGCAGCTTAGACAGCATGAACACTGAAGCTTTCTTT. Its protein is CASSLDSMNTEAFF.

This chain joins TRBV14 and TRBJ2-1; TRBD1 agrees at 9 bases. Germline V gene sequence: CDR1 SGHDN, CDR2 FVKESK. After removal of 0 bases from V and 5 bases from J, the junction contained 5 bases not matched to a gene. CDR3 length: 16 residues. The DNA for the CDR3 is TGTGCCAGCAGCCAAGATGTCGGACAGGGGCACAATGAGCAGTTCTTC. Its protein is CASSQDVGQGHNEQFF.

CDR3 protein: CASSLAGGSNYGYTF. CDR3 nucleotides: TGTGCCAGCAGCTTGGCAGGAGGGTCTAACTATGGCTACACCTTC. V gene TRBV5-5 combines with J gene TRBJ1-2; no definite D call. Trimming cost V 0 bases and J 0 bases, with 9 bases left between them. Germline lookup yields CDR1 SGHKS and CDR2 YYEKEE (reference sequence). The CDR3 covers 15 residues.

On this clone itself: Its ends do not fully match the called genes, so a read error is possible. The J gene is TRBJ2-2, the V gene TRBV6-6; the D is unclear. The germline gives CDR1 MNHNY, CDR2 SVGAGI (reference sequence). This CDR3 spans 13 amino acids. In nucleotides, the CDR3 is TGTGCCAGCAGTTACTCGGGCACCAGGGAGCTGTTTTTT. It yields the protein CASSYSGTRELFF.

This chain joins TRBV5-4 and TRBJ1-6, with TRBD1 matching 9 bases. Per the germline V gene, CDR1 is SGHNT and CDR2 is YYREEE (reference sequence). V gave up 0 bases and J gave up 9 bases; unmatched junction bases: 4. The CDR3 loop spans 15 amino acids. CDR3 bases: TGTGCCAGCAGCTTGGGGGGACAGGGACCTTCACCCCTCCACTTT. Translating gives CASSLGGQGPSPLHF.

The chain carries TRBV18 and TRBJ1-1; TRBD1 is a possible D gene (6 bases). Germline values: CDR1 KGHSH, CDR2 LQKENI. Deletions cut 1 base from V and 3 bases from J, with 12 bases between. The CDR3 has 15 residues. The CDR3 protein is CASSPQEGVDTEAFF. The DNA for the CDR3 is TGTGCCAGCTCACCACAAGAGGGGGTGGACACTGAAGCTTTCTTT.

This chain links TRBV2 with TRBJ2-2; D gene uncertain. The CDR3 is 13 amino acids. The V end was cut by 4 bases, the J end by 7 bases, with 10 bases between. Per the germline V gene, CDR1 is SNHLY and CDR2 is FYNNEI. In nucleotides, the CDR3 is TGTGCCAGCAGTGTTGAGGTGGACGGGGAGCTGTTTTTT. Residues: CASSVEVDGELFF.

V usage is TRBV5-1 and J usage is TRBJ1-3; D unresolved. The germline V and J ends were trimmed by 0 bases and 3 bases, with 10 bases remaining between them. Germline CDR1 reads SGHRS; CDR2 reads YFSETQ. The CDR3 is 15 amino acids. The CDR3 nucleotides read TGCGCCAGCAGCTTGGGGGAGGTTCGTGGAAACACCATATATTTT. Protein sequence: CASSLGEVRGNTIYF.

This sequence joins TRBV13 and TRBJ2-2; TRBD1 matches at 8 bases. J gave up 2 bases and V 5 bases, and 7 bases lay outside the gene matches. Germline-derived CDR1 and CDR2 are PRHDT and FYEKMQ (reference sequence). The CDR3 covers 16 residues. In DNA, the CDR3 is TGTGCCAGCAGCGAGACAGGGGCACCTAACACCGGGGAGCTGTTTTTT. Protein sequence: CASSETGAPNTGELFF.

The chain couples TRBV29-1 to TRBJ2-5; a possible D gene is TRBD1 (6 bases). The CDR3 runs to 13 residues. The germline V gene encodes CDR1 SQVTM and CDR2 ANQGSEA. Between the trimmed V and J ends, which lost 6 bases and 4 bases, there was a span of 15 bases. The CDR3 protein is CSVILGARETQYF. CDR3 DNA sequence: TGCAGCGTGATTTTGGGGGCAAGAGAGACCCAGTACTTC.

The chain employs TRBV2 and TRBJ2-2, with D possibly matching TRBD2 (5 bases). The V end lost 7 bases, the J end lost 2 bases, and 14 bases lay between the germline ends. This CDR3 is built from 15 residues. Germline CDR1 reads SNHLY; CDR2 reads FYNNEI. The CDR3 DNA is TGTGCCAGCAAGAAAGGGCTAGCAAACACCGGGGAGCTGTTTTTT. Its translation is CASKKGLANTGELFF.

The genes are TRBV27 and TRBJ2-7; the match to TRBD2 covers 8 bases. CDR1 is MNHEY and CDR2 is SMNVEV in the germline V gene (reference sequence). The CDR3 is made up of 17 amino acids. V gave up 2 bases and J gave up 4 bases; unmatched junction bases: 13. DNA for the CDR3: TGTGCCAGCAGTTTAACTGGGCTCAGCGGGGGTACGTACGAGCAGTACTTC. Translating it yields CASSLTGLSGGTYEQYF.

This chain connects TRBV24-1 to TRBJ1-2; TRBD1 matches 9 bases. This CDR3 is 12 amino acids long. Germline CDR1 is KGHDR and CDR2 is SFDVKD. V trimming: 3 bases; J trimming: 9 bases; junction bases outside the gene matches: 1. Here the CDR3 reads CATSDGQGSYTF. The CDR3 DNA is TGTGCCACCAGTGATGGACAGGGGAGCTACACCTTC.

The CDR3 nucleotides are TGCGCCAGCAGCCTGGGGACTAGTACAGATACGCAGTATTTT. This codes for CASSLGTSTDTQYF. The V gene is TRBV5-1, the J gene TRBJ2-3, with 8 bases lining up with TRBD2. Germline V gives CDR1 SGHRS, CDR2 YFSETQ. The CDR3 runs to 14 residues. Trimming removed 4 bases from V and 3 bases from J; junction bases left unmatched: 4.

J is TRBJ2-2 and V is TRBV5-5; no definite D call. CDR1 SGHKS and CDR2 YYEKEE come from the germline V gene (reference sequence). CDR3 size: 15 residues. The germline V and J ends were trimmed by 6 bases and 2 bases, with 14 bases remaining between them. Here the CDR3 DNA reads TGTGCCAGCACCATCGAACCGGGTAACACCGGGGAGCTGTTTTTT. Its translation: CASTIEPGNTGELFF. Drawing the rest from reference TRBV5-5 and TRBJ2-2, the complete variable domain is DAGVTQSPTHLIKTRGQQVTLRCSPISGHKSVSWYQQVLGQGPQFIFQYYEKEERGRGNFPDRFSARQFPNYSSELNVNALLLGDSALYLCASTIEPGNTGELFFGEGSRLTVL.

The chain links TRBV18 to TRBJ2-7, with 9 bases that match TRBD2. After removal of 6 bases from V and 3 bases from J, the junction contained 3 bases not matched to a gene. The length of the CDR3 is 13 residues. Germline V gene lookup returns CDR1 KGHSH and CDR2 LQKENI. Here the CDR3 reads CASSRGGDYEQYF. The CDR3 region has the DNA TGTGCCAGCTCCCGCGGGGGGGACTACGAGCAGTACTTC.

V usage is TRBV5-1 and J usage is TRBJ1-2, with 7 positions matching TRBD1. The V segment lost 4 bases and the J segment 0 bases; nucleotides outside the gene matches: 9. The CDR3 is made up of 16 amino acids. CDR1 is SGHRS and CDR2 is YFSETQ in the germline V gene. As DNA, the CDR3 is TGCGCCAGCAGCCTACAAACAGGGGCTTCTAACTATGGCTACACCTTC. The encoded protein is CASSLQTGASNYGYTF. Full variable domain (rest looked up from reference TRBV5-1 and TRBJ1-2): KAGVTQTPRYLIKTRGQQVTLSCSPISGHRSVSWYQQTPGQGLQFLFEYFSETQRNKGNFPGRFSGRQFSNSRSEMNVSTLELGDSALYLCASSLQTGASNYGYTFGSGTRLTVV.

The V gene is TRBV7-8, the J gene TRBJ1-2; TRBD1 is a possible D gene (6 bases). V was shortened by 6 bases and J by 5 bases, with 13 bases between the two germline ends. CDR3 length: 13 amino acids. The germline CDR1 and CDR2 sequences are SGHVS and FQNEAQ. The CDR3 coding sequence is TGTGCCAGCAGTCCGGACAGCTCATATGGCTACACCTTC. Translation gives CASSPDSSYGYTF.

The chain recombines TRBV7-2 with TRBJ1-1; D is perhaps TRBD1 (5 bases). The V and J ends lost 1 base and 5 bases respectively, with 11 bases between them. Germline CDR1 and CDR2: SGHTA and FQGNSA. This CDR3 spans 14 amino acids. In DNA, the CDR3 is TGTGCCAGCAGCTTAGTTGGGGCTCGGACTGAAGCTTTCTTT. Protein product: CASSLVGARTEAFF.

Comment on this clone: One end of the junction is discordant with germline, which a read error may explain. CDR3 coding DNA: TGTGCCAGTAGGATAGGACAGGGCGCCTCACCCCTCCACTTT. Translating it yields CASRIGQGASPLHF. The gene calls are TRBV19 and TRBJ1-6; 8 nucleotides line up with TRBD1. This CDR3 has 14 amino acids. Germline V gene lookup returns CDR1 LNHDA and CDR2 SQIVND (reference sequence).

The chain recombines TRBV4-2 with TRBJ2-1, with D tentatively TRBD1 (6 bases). Germline CDR1 LGHNA, CDR2 YNFKEQ. Trimming stripped 4 bases from V and 4 bases from J, with 14 bases between. This CDR3 has 15 residues. The CDR3 DNA reads as TGTGCCAGCAGCCCAGGGGCTCTCCGATACAATGAGCAGTTCTTC. Translation: CASSPGALRYNEQFF.

CDR3 amino acids: CASSVTGTGWTEAFF. CDR3 coding DNA: TGTGCCAGCAGCGTTACCGGGACAGGGTGGACTGAAGCTTTCTTT. J is TRBJ1-1 and V is TRBV11-2; TRBD1 matches at 9 bases. Trimming at V came to 5 bases and at J to 5 bases, leaving 9 bases not matched to a gene. The CDR3 sequence is 15 residues long. CDR1 is SGHAT and CDR2 is FQNNGV in the germline V gene.

This clone was seen a handful of times. The rearrangement links TRBV4-1 to TRBJ2-1; 12 nucleotides line up with TRBD2. The ends lost 3 bases at V and 0 bases at J; junction bases unmatched: 12. The CDR3 length is 20 residues. Germline V lookup: CDR1 MGHRA, CDR2 YSYEKL. CDR3 in DNA: TGCGCCAGCAGCCATTTGGGACTAGCGGGTGCTAAGAGCTCCTACAATGAGCAGTTCTTC. Protein sequence: CASSHLGLAGAKSSYNEQFF.

This rearrangement joins TRBV15 to TRBJ2-2; D is possibly TRBD2 (5 bases). The CDR3 extends over 14 amino acids. V was trimmed by 6 bases and J by 6 bases, leaving 14 bases between them. CDR1 is LNHNV, CDR2 YYDKDF, per germline (reference sequence). CDR3 sequence reads: CATRRDLIAGELFF. The CDR3 DNA reads TGTGCCACCAGACGGGATCTTATTGCCGGGGAGCTGTTTTTT.

The CDR3, as DNA: TGCGCCAGCAGTTCCACAGGGGGCGTGGGCGGGGAGCTGTTTTTT. As protein: CASSSTGGVGGELFF. The chain is built from TRBV10-2 and TRBJ2-2, with 9 bases aligning to TRBD1. Germline CDR1 WSHSY, CDR2 SAAADI. V was clipped by 5 bases and J by 7 bases; unmatched bases: 8. The CDR3 consists of 15 residues.

This chain links TRBV2 with TRBJ1-5; TRBD1 aligns across 10 bases. V lost 6 bases, J lost 1 base, and 9 bases stayed unmatched. This CDR3 region has 17 residues. Germline CDR1 and CDR2: SNHLY and FYNNEI. CDR3 in amino acids: CASSDGQGVLSNQPQHF. CDR3 DNA: TGTGCCAGCAGCGACGGACAGGGGGTCTTAAGCAATCAGCCCCAGCATTTT.

This chain uses TRBV3-1 (or the pseudogene TRBV3-2) with TRBJ1-4, with D uncertain. Germline V gives CDR1 LGHDT, CDR2 YNNKEL (reference sequence). V was pared by 0 bases and J by 8 bases, with 13 bases between. The CDR3 has 15 amino acids. The CDR3 region has the DNA TGTGCCAGCAGCCAAGATGACTTCAGAAGGGAAAAACTGTTTTTT. Encoded protein: CASSQDDFRREKLFF.

The J gene is TRBJ2-5, the V gene TRBV9; 8 bases are a match to TRBD1. Germline CDR1 and CDR2: SGDLS and YYNGEE. CDR3 size: 15 residues. Trimming removed 0 bases from V and 4 bases from J; junction bases left unmatched: 5. The CDR3 loop is CASSVAQGARETQYF. In DNA form, the CDR3 reads TGTGCCAGCAGCGTAGCCCAGGGGGCCAGAGAGACCCAGTACTTC.

This sequence joins TRBV5-1 and TRBJ1-1, with no clear D. The germline V and J ends were trimmed by 1 base and 4 bases, with 26 bases remaining between them. CDR3 length: 19 amino acids. Per the germline V gene, CDR1 is SGHRS and CDR2 is YFSETQ. CDR3 DNA: TGCGCCAGCAGCTTGTTTGAAGGGAGAACGACTGATCTATCCACTGAAGCTTTCTTT. Its translation is CASSLFEGRTTDLSTEAFF.

The chain links TRBV13 to TRBJ1-1, with TRBD1 matching over 8 bases. The V gene's germline CDR1 is PRHDT and CDR2 FYEKMQ (reference sequence). With V trimmed by 3 bases and J by 4 bases, 7 bases remained unmatched. The CDR3 is 15 amino acids. The CDR3 DNA reads as TGTGCCAGCAGCTTGACGACAGGGGTGGGCACTGAAGCTTTCTTT. Protein product: CASSLTTGVGTEAFF.